One sample yielded the 27 T cell receptor beta chains listed below, sequenced in a study of technical replicates of blood from a handful of donors. The repertoire was sequenced with immunoSEQ multiplex PCR; TCRdb's copy has only in-frame clones and lacks some. The table records about 75,000 clones, approximately 96% of them present only once. Sample: T cells isolated from PBMCs. The receptors derive from a human donor in good health.

The chain employs TRBV19 and TRBJ1-1; D might be TRBD1 (5 bases). This CDR3 contains 16 residues. V was trimmed by 3 bases and J by 4 bases, leaving 18 bases between them. Looked up from germline, CDR1 is LNHDA and CDR2 is SQIVND (reference sequence). CDR3 sequence (DNA): TGTGCCAGTAGTATTTCGTACAGGCCCCGTACCACTGAAGCTTTCTTT. Its protein product is CASSISYRPRTTEAFF.

The sample holds one count of this clone. The junction departs from germline at one end; a sequencing error may be responsible. The chain joins TRBV28 to TRBJ2-5; D is unclear. Germline assignment: CDR1 MDHEN and CDR2 SYDVKM. There are 13 residues in the CDR3. The chain's CDR3 is CATSDFSGETQYF. CDR3 DNA sequence: TGTGCCACCAGTGATTTCTCCGGAGAGACCCAGTACTTC.

This chain links TRBV4-1 with TRBJ2-1, with D tentatively TRBD2 (5 bases). The V end lost 1 base, the J end lost 5 bases, and 12 bases lay between the germline ends. This CDR3 is built from 15 residues. CDR1 and CDR2 (germline): MGHRA, YSYEKL. The CDR3 nucleotides are TGCGCCAGCAGCCAAGGTCAGGTCGGGGACAATGAGCAGTTCTTC. This encodes CASSQGQVGDNEQFF.

The V call is TRBV2, the J call TRBJ1-1; no firm D call. The CDR3 has 14 amino acids. The V gene lost 8 bases and the J gene lost 0 bases, with 13 bases spanning the gap. Germline-derived CDR1 and CDR2 are SNHLY and FYNNEI. The CDR3 protein is CASREEVMNTEAFF. CDR3 coding DNA: TGTGCCAGCCGGGAGGAAGTTATGAACACTGAAGCTTTCTTT.

The chain couples TRBV19 to TRBJ2-2, with 7 bases that match TRBD2. V lost 6 bases and J lost 6; bases outside the gene matches: 7. This CDR3 spans 14 amino acids. Germline V gives CDR1 LNHDA, CDR2 SQIVND (reference sequence). DNA of the CDR3: TGTGCCAGTAGCGCGGGGGTTCGATCCGGGGAGCTGTTTTTT. Protein product: CASSAGVRSGELFF. The whole variable domain, filled in from reference TRBV19 and TRBJ2-2, reads DGGITQSPKYLFRKEGQNVTLSCEQNLNHDAMYWYRQDPGQGLRLIYYSQIVNDFQKGDIAEGYSVSREKKESFPLTVTSAQKNPTAFYLCASSAGVRSGELFFGEGSRLTVL.

The gene calls are TRBV4-2 and TRBJ2-1; 9 bases are shared with TRBD2. The CDR3 consists of 15 residues. The junction had 7 bases not matched to a gene; V was cut back by 4 bases and J by 6 bases. Germline CDR1 reads LGHNA; CDR2 reads YNFKEQ. The CDR3 DNA is TGTGCCAGCAGCCCCTACGAGCGGGAGGCCAATGAGCAGTTCTTC. Its protein is CASSPYEREANEQFF.

The chain uses TRBV6-4 and TRBJ2-3; 11 nucleotides line up with TRBD2. Trimming cost V 2 bases and J 5 bases; bases outside gene matches: 9. This CDR3 contains 17 residues. The germline CDR1 and CDR2 sequences are MRHNA and SNTAGT. In nucleotides, the CDR3 is TGTGCCAGCAGTGACATCCCCCTTAGCGGGAGGGAAGATACGCAGTATTTT. Amino acid sequence: CASSDIPLSGREDTQYF.

The chain combines TRBV5-6 with TRBJ2-7, with TRBD1 matching over 7 bases. The CDR3 extends over 16 amino acids. Germline trimming cut 2 bases from V and 5 bases from J; bases unmatched to any gene: 13. Germline V CDR1 and CDR2: SGHDT, YYEEEE. In DNA form, the CDR3 reads TGTGCCAGCAGCTTTTACGTACAGGGGAGATGGCACGAGCAGTACTTC. Encoded protein: CASSFYVQGRWHEQYF.

V is TRBV9 and J is TRBJ1-1; 7 nucleotides line up with TRBD1. There are 12 residues in the CDR3. The V gene's germline CDR1 is SGDLS and CDR2 YYNGEE. V was pared by 4 bases and J by 7 bases, with 4 bases of the junction left unmatched. In DNA, the CDR3 is TGTGCCAGCAGCCCGTGGGACAGTGAAGCTTTCTTT. It specifies CASSPWDSEAFF.

The V gene is TRBV29-1, the J gene TRBJ2-5; perhaps TRBD2 as D (6 bases). The CDR3 spans 13 residues. Trimming cost V 1 base and J 4 bases, with 10 bases left between them. Looked up from germline, CDR1 is SQVTM and CDR2 is ANQGSEA. The CDR3 here is CSVEAGAGETQYF. CDR3 DNA: TGCAGCGTTGAAGCGGGAGCAGGAGAGACCCAGTACTTC.

V and J are TRBV4-2 and TRBJ1-6; TRBD1 matches at 9 bases. This CDR3 has 17 residues. Per the germline V gene, CDR1 is LGHNA and CDR2 is YNFKEQ. The V gene end was trimmed by 0 bases and the J gene end by 0 bases; junction bases not matched to a gene: 0. CDR3 amino acids: CASSQEQGASYNSPLHF. The CDR3 bases are TGTGCCAGCAGCCAAGAACAGGGGGCCTCCTATAATTCACCCCTCCACTTT.

The chain recombines TRBV7-9 with TRBJ1-2; 9 bases agree with TRBD1. V was clipped by 6 bases and J by 3 bases; unmatched bases: 14. This CDR3 has 17 residues. CDR1 and CDR2 from the germline V gene are SEHNR and FQNEAQ (reference sequence). The CDR3, as DNA: TGTGCCAGCAGGCCTATTCCGGGACAGGGCGTCGACTATGGCTACACCTTC. It encodes CASRPIPGQGVDYGYTF.

As DNA, the CDR3 is TGTGCCAGCAGCCAAGATCAAATTGGGACAGGGCTATCCAATGAGCAGTTCTTC. Translating it yields CASSQDQIGTGLSNEQFF. The chain has TRBV14 and TRBJ2-1; TRBD1 aligns across 9 bases. CDR3 length: 18 residues. V was clipped by 0 bases and J by 6 bases; unmatched bases: 12. The germline gives CDR1 SGHDN, CDR2 FVKESK. The full variable domain, completed using reference TRBV14 and TRBJ2-1, is EAGVTQFPSHSVIEKGQTVTLRCDPISGHDNLYWYRRVMGKEIKFLLHFVKESKQDESGMPNNRFLAERTGGTYSTLKVQPAELEDSGVYFCASSQDQIGTGLSNEQFFGPGTRLTVL.

The chain employs TRBV30 and TRBJ1-5; D ambiguous. CDR3 length equals 13 residues. CDR1 GTSNPN and CDR2 SVGIG come from the germline V gene (reference sequence). V dropped 2 bases and J dropped 3 bases, with 8 bases sitting between them. CDR3 residues: CAWSLSYNQPQHF. The DNA of the CDR3 is TGTGCCTGGAGTCTTAGTTACAATCAGCCCCAGCATTTT.

This chain connects TRBV6-6 to TRBJ1-5; D is perhaps TRBD1 (6 bases). Germline-derived CDR1 and CDR2 are MNHNY and SVGAGI (reference sequence). The CDR3 has 13 amino acids. V gave up 6 bases and J gave up 4 bases, with 10 bases separating them. The CDR3 protein is CASRGTFNQPQHF. The CDR3 nucleotides are TGTGCCAGCAGGGGGACATTTAATCAGCCCCAGCATTTT.

V gene TRBV30 combines with J gene TRBJ1-2; D is perhaps TRBD1 (5 bases). V gave up 4 bases and J gave up 3 bases, with 9 bases separating them. The CDR3 length is 12 residues. Germline CDR1 GTSNPN, CDR2 SVGIG (reference sequence). The CDR3 loop is CAWKGLYYGYTF. CDR3 coding DNA: TGTGCCTGGAAGGGGTTGTACTATGGCTACACCTTC.

V usage is TRBV21-1 and J usage is TRBJ2-5; the DNA was not used to check the table's D call, TRBD2. TRBV21-1 is a pseudogene. The CDR3 sequence is 15 residues long. CDR3 nucleotide sequence: TGTGCCAGCAGCAATTTTACTAGCGGAAAAGAGACCCAGTACTTC. Translation: CASSNFTSGKETQYF.

This clone has a handful of counts. The chain recombines TRBV7-8 with TRBJ1-2; TRBD1 aligns across 7 bases. V was clipped by 5 bases and J by 4 bases; unmatched bases: 1. The CDR3 totals 12 residues. Germline V gene data show CDR1 as SGHVS and CDR2 as FQNEAQ. This CDR3 is CASSGTVYGYTF. CDR3 nucleotides: TGTGCCAGCAGCGGGACAGTCTATGGCTACACCTTC.

For the CDR3, the DNA is TGTGCCAGCAGTTTCGAGGGACTAGCCCCCGGGGAGCTGTTTTTT. Translated: CASSFEGLAPGELFF. The rearrangement joins TRBV2 to TRBJ2-2; TRBD2 agrees at 9 bases. The CDR3 extends over 15 amino acids. Per germline, CDR1 SNHLY and CDR2 FYNNEI. Unmatched junction bases numbered 7, after V lost 5 bases and J lost 6 bases.

This chain uses TRBV6-5 with TRBJ2-2; 12 nucleotides match TRBD2. The trim removed 5 bases at V and 5 bases at J, leaving 3 bases unmatched. CDR1 is MNHEY, CDR2 SVGAGI, per germline. The CDR3 length is 15 residues. CDR3 nucleotides: TGTGCCAGCAGTGCGACTAGCGGGAGAACCGGGGAGCTGTTTTTT. Translation: CASSATSGRTGELFF.

This clone came up once. The gene calls are TRBV13 and TRBJ2-1; 13 bases match TRBD2. This CDR3 is built from 21 residues. V shed 2 bases and J 8 bases; nucleotides not matched to a gene: 21. CDR1 and CDR2 from the germline V gene are PRHDT and FYEKMQ (reference sequence). CDR3 DNA sequence: TGTGCCAGCAGCTTACCCTTCACCTACGGACTAGCGGGAGTGTTGGGGTATGAGCAGTTCTTC. Its translation is CASSLPFTYGLAGVLGYEQFF.

The CDR3 reads CASSDGAAGETQYF. The CDR3 DNA sequence: TGTGCCAGCAGTGATGGGGCGGCAGGGGAGACCCAGTACTTC. V and J are TRBV25-1 and TRBJ2-5; possibly TRBD1 for D (5 bases). The germline V gene has CDR1 MGHDK and CDR2 SYGVNS. The CDR3 is 14 residues long. V lost 3 bases to trimming and J lost 5 bases, with 13 bases between them.

The V gene is TRBV19, the J gene TRBJ2-7, with a tentative D call TRBD2 (5 bases). The germline CDR1 and CDR2 sequences are LNHDA and SQIVND (reference sequence). The CDR3 runs to 14 residues. The ends were cut back, 1 base at V and 6 bases at J, with 13 bases in the middle. The CDR3 reads CASSIVGVSREQYF. The CDR3, as DNA: TGTGCCAGTAGTATAGTCGGGGTTTCGCGCGAGCAGTACTTC.

V is TRBV14 and J is TRBJ2-3, with 7 nucleotides matching TRBD2. The CDR3 runs 14 residues. V lost 6 bases, J lost 7 bases, and 10 bases stayed unmatched. Germline CDR1 is SGHDN and CDR2 is FVKESK. CDR3 sequence: CASRGQRGGHTQYF. The DNA for the CDR3 is TGTGCCAGCAGGGGCCAGCGCGGGGGTCATACGCAGTATTTT.

V gene TRBV5-6 combines with J gene TRBJ2-4; D ambiguous. CDR3 length: 13 residues. Trimming took off 4 bases at V and 0 bases at J, with 5 bases between the two ends. Germline V lookup: CDR1 SGHDT, CDR2 YYEEEE. The CDR3 sequence is CASSGLAKNIQYF. CDR3 DNA sequence: TGTGCCAGCAGCGGCCTAGCCAAAAACATTCAGTACTTC.

This chain uses TRBV7-9 with TRBJ2-7, with 8 nucleotides matching TRBD1. This CDR3 comprises 13 residues. The J segment lost 4 bases and the V segment lost 7 bases, leaving 6 bases of the junction unmatched. The germline V gene has CDR1 SEHNR and CDR2 FQNEAQ (reference sequence). The chain's CDR3 is CASNEDREYEQYF. Here the CDR3 DNA reads TGTGCCAGCAACGAGGACAGGGAATACGAGCAGTACTTC.

In DNA form, the CDR3 reads TGTGCCAGCATCCTCCCGGGACAGGGGGCAGGGGAGCAGTACTTC. This encodes CASILPGQGAGEQYF. The chain carries TRBV28 and TRBJ2-7, with 12 bases aligning to TRBD1. The CDR3 covers 15 residues. Germline lookup yields CDR1 MDHEN and CDR2 SYDVKM. V trimming: 7 bases; J trimming: 7 bases; junction bases outside the gene matches: 11.